The T cell receptor (beta chain) described here comes from a study of T cell repertoires in cytomegalovirus infection. Regarding the study as a whole: Dominating the ex vivo response were TCR beta clonotypes that were CMV-specific and HLA-C-restricted.

For this clonotype: Its target is not known. At one end, the junction sequence differs from germline, possibly due to a read error.

Each CDR3 protein is one row after TCRdb ran MiXCR on the reads. This sample has about 220,000 distinct CDR3 sequences; less than 50% occur once, and the top ten carry roughly three fifths. Germline V CDR1 and CDR2: MNHEY, SMNVEV (reference sequence). This CDR3 spans 15 amino acids. The source of this sequence is a human donor in good health (CMV status not recorded). Some clones in this sample may be carry-over from other donors' samples. The material sequenced was CD8+ T cells from cultured PBMCs, taken from culture after CMV antigen stimulation. The chain combines TRBV27 with TRBJ1-6; D is ambiguous. As DNA, the CDR3 is TGTGCCAGAAGTTTAAGGCAGTGGAATAATTCACCCCTCCACTTT. Translation gives CARSLRQWNNSPLHF.